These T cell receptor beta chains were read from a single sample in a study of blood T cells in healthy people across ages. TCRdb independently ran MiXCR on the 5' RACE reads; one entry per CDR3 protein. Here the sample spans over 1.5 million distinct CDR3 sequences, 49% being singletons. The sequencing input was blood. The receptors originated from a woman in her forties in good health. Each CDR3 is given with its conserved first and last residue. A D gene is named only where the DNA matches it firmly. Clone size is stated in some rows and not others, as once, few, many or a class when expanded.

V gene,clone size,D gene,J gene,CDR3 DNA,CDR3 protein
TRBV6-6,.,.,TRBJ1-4,TGTGCCAGCAGTGCAAAAGGGATCCGGGCTGAAAAACTGTTTTTT,CASSAKGIRAEKLFF
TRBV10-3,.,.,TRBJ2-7,TGTGCCATCAGTGTTATTCAGGGCGGCGAGCAGTACTTC,CAISVIQGGEQYF
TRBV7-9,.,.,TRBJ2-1,TGTGCCAGCAGCTTAAAGGGGGTGTCGGGGCCAAGTTACAATGAGCAGTTCTTC,CASSLKGVSGPSYNEQFF
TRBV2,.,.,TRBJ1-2,TGTGCCAGCAGGGTTAGAGCCCTGGGCTATGGCTACACCTTC,CASRVRALGYGYTF
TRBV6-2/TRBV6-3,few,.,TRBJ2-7,TGTGCCAGCAGCTATTCTACCGGGACTCAGGCCTACGAGCAGTACTTC,CASSYSTGTQAYEQYF
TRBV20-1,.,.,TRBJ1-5,TGCAGTGCAAGGACAGTAGCTAGCAATCAGCCCCAGCATTTT,CSARTVASNQPQHF
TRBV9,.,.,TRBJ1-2,TGTGCCAGCAGCGTAGAGAGGCATGCTAACTATGGCTACACCTTC,CASSVERHANYGYTF
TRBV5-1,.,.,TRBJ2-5,TGCGCCAGCAGCTTGGTTCCGGGGGCTATTGAGACCCAGTACTTC,CASSLVPGAIETQYF
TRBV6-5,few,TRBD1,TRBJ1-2,TGTGCCAGCAGGGAGACAGGGGCCCAAGCTAACTATGGCTACACCTTC,CASRETGAQANYGYTF
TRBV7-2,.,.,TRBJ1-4,TGTGCCAGCAGCTTATTGGGGGGGACAACTAATGAAAAACTGTTTTTT,CASSLLGGTTNEKLFF
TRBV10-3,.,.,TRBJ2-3,TGTGCCATCAGTGAAATAGGAGGGTCGGATACGCAGTATTTT,CAISEIGGSDTQYF
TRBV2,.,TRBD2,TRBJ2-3,TGTGCCAGCAGCGAGACTAGCGGGGTCCTAGGGCACACAGATACGCAGTATTTT,CASSETSGVLGHTDTQYF
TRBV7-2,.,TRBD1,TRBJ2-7,TGTGCCAGCAGCTTAGGGTTGAGGACAGGGGACTACGAGCAGTACTTC,CASSLGLRTGDYEQYF
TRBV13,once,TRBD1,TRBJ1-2,TGTGCCAACAGCAGCCGGACAGGGGGCCTTGGGTATGGCTACACCTTC,CANSSRTGGLGYGYTF
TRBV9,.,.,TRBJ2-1,TGTGCCAGCAGCGTAATCGAGGCGAAGGGGGGTGGTGAGCAGTTCTTC,CASSVIEAKGGGEQFF
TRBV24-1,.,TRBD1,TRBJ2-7,TGTGCCACCAGTGACCCCAGACAGGGGGCTTACGAGCAGTACTTC,CATSDPRQGAYEQYF
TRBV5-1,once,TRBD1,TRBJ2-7,TGCGCCAGCAGCACAAGGACAGGGGGAGTTAAGTACGAGCAGTACTTC,CASSTRTGGVKYEQYF
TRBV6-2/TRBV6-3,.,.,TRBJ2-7,TGTGCCAGCAGTTATCGGGAGTCGTTGAAGTACGAGCAGTACTTC,CASSYRESLKYEQYF
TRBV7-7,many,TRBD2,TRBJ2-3,TGTGCTAGCAGCCCCGGGCGGGGGAGCACAGATACGCAGTATTTT,CASSPGRGSTDTQYF
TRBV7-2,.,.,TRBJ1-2,TGTGCCAGCAGCTTAGTAGGCATCGACTATGGCTACACCTTC,CASSLVGIDYGYTF
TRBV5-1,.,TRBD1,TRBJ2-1,TGCGCCAGCAGCCGAGTTGACAGTGACAGGGGACGCACTAAGTCCTACAATGAGCAGTTCTTC,CASSRVDSDRGRTKSYNEQFF
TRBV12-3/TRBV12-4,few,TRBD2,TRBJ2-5,TGTGCCAGCAGTTTGGGTAGCGGGAAACAAGAGACCCAGTACTTC,CASSLGSGKQETQYF
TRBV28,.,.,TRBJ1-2,TGTGCCAGCAGTTTACCCCTAGCTGGCTCTCAAGGCTACACCTTC,CASSLPLAGSQGYTF
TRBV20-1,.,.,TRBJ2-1,TGCAGTGCCGAAACCGCAGGGGAGTGGGGTGAGCAGTTCTTC,CSAETAGEWGEQFF
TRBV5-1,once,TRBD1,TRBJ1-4,TGCGCCAGCAGCCTAGGACAGGGAGATATTCATGAAAAACTGTTTTTT,CASSLGQGDIHEKLFF
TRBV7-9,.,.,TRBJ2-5,TGTGCCGGCAGCTCCCCCGGGACTGCCCAGAACCAAGAGACCCAGTACTTC,CAGSSPGTAQNQETQYF
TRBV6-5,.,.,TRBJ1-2,TGTGCCAGCAGTTACGAGGGCAGTGGCTATGGCTACACCTTC,CASSYEGSGYGYTF
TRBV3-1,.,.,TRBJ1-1,TGTGCCAGCGGTGGGCTCGGGGGCAGAGCTTTCTTT,CASGGLGGRAFF
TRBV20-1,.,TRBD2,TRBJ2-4,TGCAGTGCTAGTCCCGGTTGGGGGAGGGCGGCCAAAAACATTCAGTACTTC,CSASPGWGRAAKNIQYF
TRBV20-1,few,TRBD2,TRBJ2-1,TGCAGTGCTGGCAGGACTAGCGAGGATGAGCAGTTCTTC,CSAGRTSEDEQFF
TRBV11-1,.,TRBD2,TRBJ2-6,TGTGCCAGCAGGGCGGGAGACTCTGGGGCCAACGTCCTGACTTTC,CASRAGDSGANVLTF
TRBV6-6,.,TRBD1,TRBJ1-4,TGTGCCAGCACCAAGGGGGCAGGGGCCGCAACTAATGAAAAACTGTTTTTT,CASTKGAGAATNEKLFF
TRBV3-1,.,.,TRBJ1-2,TGTGCCAGCAGCCGAGATCCGCAGGGAGGACGTGGCTACACCTTC,CASSRDPQGGRGYTF
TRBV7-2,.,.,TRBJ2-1,TGTGCCAGCAGCTTAGCACAGGGTAACACTCCCTACAATGAGCAGTTCTTC,CASSLAQGNTPYNEQFF
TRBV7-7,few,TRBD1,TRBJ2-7,TGTGCTAGCAGCCCAGATGCTGACAGGGTGTCCTACGAGCAGTACTTC,CASSPDADRVSYEQYF
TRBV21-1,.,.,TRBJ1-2,TGTGCCAGCAGCAGGGACATGAACTATGGCTACACCTTC,CASSRDMNYGYTF
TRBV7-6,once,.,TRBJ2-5,TGTGCCAGCAGCACCGTTCAGGGGGGTCAGTACTTC,CASSTVQGGQYF
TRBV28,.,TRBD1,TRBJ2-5,TGTGCCAGCAGTCGCCCGACAGGGGGCCAAGAGACCCAGTACTTC,CASSRPTGGQETQYF
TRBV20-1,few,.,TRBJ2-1,TGCAGTGCTAGTCGCCGGGACGTTGAGCAGTTCTTC,CSASRRDVEQFF
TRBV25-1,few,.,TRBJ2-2,TGTGCCAGCAGTGAATATGGCACCGGGGAGCTGTTTTTT,CASSEYGTGELFF
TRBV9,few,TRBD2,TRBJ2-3,TGTGCCAGCAGTGCTCTAGCGGGGGGGCGCACAGATACGCAGTATTTT,CASSALAGGRTDTQYF
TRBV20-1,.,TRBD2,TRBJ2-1,TGCAGTGCCTGGACTAGCGCGGGCAATGATCAGTTCTTC,CSAWTSAGNDQFF
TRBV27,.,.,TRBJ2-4,TGTGCCAGCACCCCGAACTTAGCCAAAAACATTCAGTACTTC,CASTPNLAKNIQYF
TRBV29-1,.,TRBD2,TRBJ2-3,TGCAGCGTTGAAGGGGGACTAGCGGGGGGTGCCACAGATACGCAGTATTTT,CSVEGGLAGGATDTQYF
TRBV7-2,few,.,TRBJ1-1,TGTGCCAGCAGCACTCTAACGGGGGGTTCAAAGGGAACGACTGAAGCTTTCTTT,CASSTLTGGSKGTTEAFF
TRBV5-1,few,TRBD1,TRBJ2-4,TGCGCCAGCAGCTTGCCCCAGACAGGGGAAATCAAAAACATTCAGTACTTC,CASSLPQTGEIKNIQYF
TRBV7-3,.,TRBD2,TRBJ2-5,TGTGCCAGCCGTGCGGGGGGGGATGAGACCCAGTACTTC,CASRAGGDETQYF
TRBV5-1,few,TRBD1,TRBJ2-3,TGCGCCAGCAGCTACCGGACAGGGTTTTCAGATACGCAGTATTTT,CASSYRTGFSDTQYF
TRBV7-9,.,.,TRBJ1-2,TGTGCCAGCAGGGGGGGACAATTGAGTGGCTACACCTTC,CASRGGQLSGYTF
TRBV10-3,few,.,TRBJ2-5,TGTGCCATCAGTGAGTCGATTGGGGAGACCCAGTACTTC,CAISESIGETQYF
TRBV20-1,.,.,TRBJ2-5,TGCAGTGCCATATCCTTGGTGACCCAAGAGACCCAGTACTTC,CSAISLVTQETQYF
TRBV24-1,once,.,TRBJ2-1,TGTGCCACCAGTACGGCAGGGCACGTTGAGCAGTTCTTC,CATSTAGHVEQFF
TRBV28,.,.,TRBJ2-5,TGTGCCAGCAGTTTCCCGGGTCTCGGGGGATACCAAGAGACCCAGTACTTC,CASSFPGLGGYQETQYF